The source of this T cell receptor (beta chain) is a study of vaccination effects on CD4 cells after COVID-19. This CDR3 has 14 amino acids. The V gene lost 4 bases and the J gene lost 2 bases, with 12 bases spanning the gap. From germline, CDR1 is SGHNT and CDR2 YYREEE (reference sequence). The authors isolated CD4+ T cells after 9 to 10 days of culture. Concerning this clone itself: Its specificity is not known.

Findings and caveats of the study: There were few convalescent patients in the study and no early post-infection timepoints.

Here immunoSEQ multiplex PCR was the method, and the copy in TCRdb shows in-frame clones only, minus some. Among about 64,000 clones listed, 70% to 85% were seen once. The sequence was collected from a human donor who had a prior SARS-CoV-2 infection. This sample comprised CD4+ T cells from PBMCs cultured without peptide, obtained before COVID-19 vaccination. The chain uses TRBV5-4 and TRBJ2-5; the D gene is possibly TRBD1 (5 bases). The CDR3 reads CASSPRAAQETQYF. DNA for the CDR3: TGTGCCAGCAGCCCCAGGGCCGCACAAGAGACCCAGTACTTC.